This T cell receptor beta chain derives from a study of shared T cell receptors in the human thymus (dated by TCRdb to the early 2020s). Regarding the study in general: The study examined how self-reactive, shared T-cell receptor alpha chains are generated in the human thymus.

Library generation was performed with the immunoSEQ multiplex PCR assay. TCRdb took this table from immuneACCESS and kept in-frame rearrangements with V and J called. Such tables lack part of the clones; where checked against another copy, unresolved V genes explain under half of the gap, and the rest is unexplained. This sample is represented by about 660,000 clones; around 87% of them were singletons. Of the sample, roughly 0.0094% falls within the top ten clones. The CDR1 and CDR2 encoded by the germline V gene are MGHDK and SYGVNS. V lost 2 bases and J lost 6 bases; the stretch between them is 7 bases long. The CDR3 spans 12 residues, from the cysteine through the phenylalanine. The read is trimmed to its CDR3 DNA, 36 bases read in frame from base 1. Turning to this clone: Its specific antigen is unknown. The record has no base qualities; no much larger clone is one base away.

This same sample was also part of a study on human thymus T cells. As noted in the second study: The donors were immunologically healthy infants in Finland who had open corrective cardiac surgery for congenital heart defects. Thymus tissue was collected as surgical resects that were removed during corrective cardiac surgery. V and J gene segment usage appeared biased in both thymic and peripheral blood repertoires. The related research found that thymic TCR repertoires overlapped highly between unrelated individuals. The study characterized TCR alpha and beta repertoires from roughly 8 infant thymus samples and a few related peripheral blood samples. Donor ages ranged from about 7 to 250 days, and the cohort comprised 5 to 7 male and two female infants. Thymocytes were mechanically released from the tissue and were stored as pellets of 10-30 million cells at -70 degrees C. Genomic DNA was extracted from frozen cell pellets with a QIAsymphony instrument. Using the immunoSEQ multiplex PCR assay, the TCRB and TCRAD loci were amplified from a standardized quantity of quality-controlled genomic DNA. Amplicons spanned the V(D)J region at a length sufficient to cover the CDR3 and identify V and J genes. The amplicons were sequenced on an Illumina platform via the commercial immunoSEQ service. Primer bias and sequencing errors were corrected as previously described, and TCRAD and TCRB were defined on the basis of the IMGT database. Analysis of the repertoires was done with immunoSEQ Analyzer 3.0 and VDJTools and included basic statistics, V/J segment usage, diversity estimates, rarefaction and pairwise overlap. To estimate diversity, the Chao1, ChaoE, Efron-Thisted, Shannon and inverse Simpson indices were applied, and diversity was also estimated on datasets down-sampled to the smallest sample. For repertoire overlap, CDR3 nucleotide sequence, V gene and J gene had to match strictly, and clustering was done by Jaccard-based multidimensional scaling. On average, thymus samples yielded roughly 770,000 unique TCRB clonotypes, whereas blood samples yielded about 80,000.

The rearrangement combines TRBV25-1 with TRBJ1-2, with no D gene named confidently. The source material was thymocytes. This TCR came from a boy under two years old with a congenital heart defect. Donor details come from another sample of the same person, matched by shared clones. The DNA sequence is given as TGTGCCAGCAGTGAACTCGCGAATGGCTACACCTTC. Its amino acids are CASSELANGYTF.